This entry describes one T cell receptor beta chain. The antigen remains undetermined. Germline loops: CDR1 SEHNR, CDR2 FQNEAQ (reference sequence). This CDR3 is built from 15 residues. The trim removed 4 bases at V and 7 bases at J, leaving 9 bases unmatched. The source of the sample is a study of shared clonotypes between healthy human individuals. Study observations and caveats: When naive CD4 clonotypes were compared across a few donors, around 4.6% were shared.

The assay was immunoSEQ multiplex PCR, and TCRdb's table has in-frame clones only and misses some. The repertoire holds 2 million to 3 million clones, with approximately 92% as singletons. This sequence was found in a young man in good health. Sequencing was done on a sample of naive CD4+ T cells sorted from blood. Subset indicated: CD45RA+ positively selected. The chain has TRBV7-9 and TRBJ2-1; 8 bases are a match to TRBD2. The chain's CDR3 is CASSSGGGGPNEQFF. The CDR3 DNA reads TGTGCCAGCAGCTCCGGGGGGGGAGGGCCGAATGAGCAGTTCTTC.